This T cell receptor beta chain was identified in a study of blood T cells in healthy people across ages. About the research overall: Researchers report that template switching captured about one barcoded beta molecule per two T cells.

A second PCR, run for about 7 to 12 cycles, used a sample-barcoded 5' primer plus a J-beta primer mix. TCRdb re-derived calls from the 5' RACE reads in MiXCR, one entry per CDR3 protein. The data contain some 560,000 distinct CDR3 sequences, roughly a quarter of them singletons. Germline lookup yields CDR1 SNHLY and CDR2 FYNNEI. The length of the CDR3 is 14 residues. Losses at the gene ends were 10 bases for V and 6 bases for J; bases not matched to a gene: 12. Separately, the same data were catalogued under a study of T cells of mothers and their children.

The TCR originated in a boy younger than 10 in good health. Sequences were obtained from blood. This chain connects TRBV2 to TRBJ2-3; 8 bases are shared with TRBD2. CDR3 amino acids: CANDYREGRDTQYF. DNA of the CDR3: TGTGCCAACGATTACCGGGAGGGCCGGGATACGCAGTATTTT. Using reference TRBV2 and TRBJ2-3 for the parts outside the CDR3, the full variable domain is EPEVTQTPSHQVTQMGQEVILRCVPISNHLYFYWYRQILGQKVEFLVSFYNNEISEKSEIFDDQFSVERPDGSNFTLKIRSTKLEDSAMYFCANDYREGRDTQYFGPGTRLTVL.